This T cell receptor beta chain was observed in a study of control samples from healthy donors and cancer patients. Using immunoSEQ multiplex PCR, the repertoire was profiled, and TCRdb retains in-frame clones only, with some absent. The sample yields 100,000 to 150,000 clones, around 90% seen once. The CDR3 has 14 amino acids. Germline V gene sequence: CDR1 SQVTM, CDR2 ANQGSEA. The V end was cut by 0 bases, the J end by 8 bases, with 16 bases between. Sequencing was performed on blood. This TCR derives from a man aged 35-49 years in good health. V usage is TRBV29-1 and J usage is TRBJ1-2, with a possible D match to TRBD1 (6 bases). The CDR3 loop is CSVEDGLQGGGYTF. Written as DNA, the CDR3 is TGCAGCGTTGAAGATGGTTTACAGGGAGGGGGCTACACCTTC.